This T cell receptor beta chain appears in the sequencing data of a study of cytomegalovirus exposure and HLA in healthy donors. The sample holds a few counts of this clone. Both 60 Vbeta primers and 13 Jbeta primers went into the PCR. Produced via immunoSEQ multiplex PCR; TCRdb's table is partial and in-frame only. The profile shows approximately 190,000 clones, roughly 80% of them singletons. Trimming took off 7 bases at V and 4 bases at J, with 16 bases between the two ends. CDR1 and CDR2 (germline): MNHNS, SASEGT. The CDR3 length is 15 residues. The clonotype was recovered from a man between 50 and 59 years old in good health and CMV-seronegative. The sample comprised PBMCs. The chain carries TRBV6-1 and TRBJ2-2; weak D call: TRBD1 (7 bases). The CDR3 loop is CASIQRAGGTGELFF. The CDR3 DNA is TGTGCCAGCATTCAGCGGGCAGGGGGCACCGGGGAGCTGTTTTTT.